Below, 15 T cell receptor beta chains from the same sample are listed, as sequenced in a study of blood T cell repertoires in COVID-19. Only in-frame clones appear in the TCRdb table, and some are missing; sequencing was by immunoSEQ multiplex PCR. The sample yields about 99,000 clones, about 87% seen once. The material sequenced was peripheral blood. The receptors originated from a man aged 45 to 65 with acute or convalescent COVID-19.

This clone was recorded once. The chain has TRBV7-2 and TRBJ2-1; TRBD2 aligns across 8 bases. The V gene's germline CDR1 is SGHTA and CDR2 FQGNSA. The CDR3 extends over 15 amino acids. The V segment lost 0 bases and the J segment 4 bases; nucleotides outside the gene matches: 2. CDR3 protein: CASSLASGTYNEQFF. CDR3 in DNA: TGTGCCAGCAGCTTAGCTAGCGGGACTTACAATGAGCAGTTCTTC.

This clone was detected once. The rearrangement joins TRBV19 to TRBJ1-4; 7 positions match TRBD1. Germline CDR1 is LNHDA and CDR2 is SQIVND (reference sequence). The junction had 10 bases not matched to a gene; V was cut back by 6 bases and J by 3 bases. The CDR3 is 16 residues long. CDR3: CASRRGRGEPNEKLFF. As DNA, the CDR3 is TGTGCCAGTAGAAGGGGGCGCGGGGAACCTAATGAAAAACTGTTTTTT. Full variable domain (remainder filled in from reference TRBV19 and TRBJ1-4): DGGITQSPKYLFRKEGQNVTLSCEQNLNHDAMYWYRQDPGQGLRLIYYSQIVNDFQKGDIAEGYSVSREKKESFPLTVTSAQKNPTAFYLCASRRGRGEPNEKLFFGSGTQLSVL.

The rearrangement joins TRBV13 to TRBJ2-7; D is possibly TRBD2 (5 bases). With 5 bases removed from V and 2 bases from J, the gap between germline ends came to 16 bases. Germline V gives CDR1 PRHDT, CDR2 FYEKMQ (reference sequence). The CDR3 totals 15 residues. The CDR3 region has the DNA TGTGCCAGCAGCACTAGGAGCGGAAATACCTACGAGCAGTACTTC. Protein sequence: CASSTRSGNTYEQYF. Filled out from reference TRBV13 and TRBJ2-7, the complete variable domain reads AAGVIQSPRHLIKEKRETATLKCYPIPRHDTVYWYQQGPGQDPQFLISFYEKMQSDKGSIPDRFSAQQFSDYHSELNMSSLELGDSALYFCASSTRSGNTYEQYFGPGTRLTVT.

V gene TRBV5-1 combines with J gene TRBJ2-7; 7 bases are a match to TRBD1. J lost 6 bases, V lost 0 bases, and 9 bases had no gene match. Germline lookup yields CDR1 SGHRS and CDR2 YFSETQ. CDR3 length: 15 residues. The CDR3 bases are TGCGCCAGCAGCTTGGGAACAGGGGTAGGACGCGAGCAGTACTTC. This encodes CASSLGTGVGREQYF.

CDR3 sequence reads: CASRPGESPLHF. CDR3 in DNA: TGTGCCAGCAGGCCAGGGGAATCACCCCTCCACTTT. The chain is built from TRBV6-5 and TRBJ1-6; D possibly corresponds to TRBD1 (6 bases). Germline V gene data show CDR1 as MNHEY and CDR2 as SVGAGI. The CDR3 consists of 12 residues. Trimming shortened V by 6 bases and J by 10 bases, and 10 bases separated the two germline ends.

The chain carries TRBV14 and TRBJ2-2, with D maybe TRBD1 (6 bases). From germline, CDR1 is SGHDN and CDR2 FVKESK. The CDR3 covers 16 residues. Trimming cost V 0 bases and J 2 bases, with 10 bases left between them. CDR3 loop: CASSQDLTGNTGELFF. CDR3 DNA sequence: TGTGCCAGCAGCCAAGACCTGACAGGAAACACCGGGGAGCTGTTTTTT.

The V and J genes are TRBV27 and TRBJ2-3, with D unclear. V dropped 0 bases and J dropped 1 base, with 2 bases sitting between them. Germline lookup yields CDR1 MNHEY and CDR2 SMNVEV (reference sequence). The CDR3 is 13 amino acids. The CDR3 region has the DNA TGTGCCAGCAGTTTATCCGGCACAGATACGCAGTATTTT. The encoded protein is CASSLSGTDTQYF.

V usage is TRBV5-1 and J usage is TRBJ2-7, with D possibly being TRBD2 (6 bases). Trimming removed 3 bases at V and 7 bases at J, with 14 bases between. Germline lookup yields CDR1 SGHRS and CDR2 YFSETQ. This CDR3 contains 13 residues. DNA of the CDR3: TGCGCCAGCAGCTCCGCCGGGACTCAAGAGCAGTACTTC. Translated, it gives CASSSAGTQEQYF. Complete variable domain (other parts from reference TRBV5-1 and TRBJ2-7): KAGVTQTPRYLIKTRGQQVTLSCSPISGHRSVSWYQQTPGQGLQFLFEYFSETQRNKGNFPGRFSGRQFSNSRSEMNVSTLELGDSALYLCASSSAGTQEQYFGPGTRLTVT.

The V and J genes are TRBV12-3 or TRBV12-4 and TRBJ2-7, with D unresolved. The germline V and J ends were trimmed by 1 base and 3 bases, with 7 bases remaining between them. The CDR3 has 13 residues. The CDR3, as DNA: TGTGCCAGCAGTTTAGGACTGGACTACGAGCAGTACTTC. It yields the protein CASSLGLDYEQYF.

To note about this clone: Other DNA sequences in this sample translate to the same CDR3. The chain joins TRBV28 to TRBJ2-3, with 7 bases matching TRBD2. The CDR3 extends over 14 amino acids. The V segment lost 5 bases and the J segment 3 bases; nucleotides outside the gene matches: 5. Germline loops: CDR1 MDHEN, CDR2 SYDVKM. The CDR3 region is CASSPPGGTDTQYF. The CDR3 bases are TGTGCCAGCAGTCCACCGGGGGGAACAGATACGCAGTATTTT.

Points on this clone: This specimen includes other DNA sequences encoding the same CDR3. The CDR3 spells CASTGLAGTGELFF. The CDR3 DNA sequence: TGTGCCAGCACCGGACTAGCGGGAACCGGGGAGCTGTTTTTT. The chain combines TRBV6-5 with TRBJ2-2, with 12 bases identical to TRBD2. Germline loops: CDR1 MNHEY, CDR2 SVGAGI. J gave up 5 bases and V 7 bases, and 2 bases lay outside the gene matches. This CDR3 has 14 residues.

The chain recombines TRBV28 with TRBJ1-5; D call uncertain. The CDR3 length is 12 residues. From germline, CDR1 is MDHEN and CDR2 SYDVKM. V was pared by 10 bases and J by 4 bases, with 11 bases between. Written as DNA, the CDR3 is TGTGCCACTGCTGGCAGGAATCAGCCCCAGCATTTT. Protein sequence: CATAGRNQPQHF.

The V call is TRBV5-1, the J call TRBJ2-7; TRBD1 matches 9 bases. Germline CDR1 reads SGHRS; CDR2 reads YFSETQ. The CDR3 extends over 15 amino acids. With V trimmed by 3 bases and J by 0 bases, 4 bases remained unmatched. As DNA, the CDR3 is TGCGCCAGCAGCTCCGGGACAGGGCCCTCCTACGAGCAGTACTTC. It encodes CASSSGTGPSYEQYF. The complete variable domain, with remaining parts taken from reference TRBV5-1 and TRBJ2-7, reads KAGVTQTPRYLIKTRGQQVTLSCSPISGHRSVSWYQQTPGQGLQFLFEYFSETQRNKGNFPGRFSGRQFSNSRSEMNVSTLELGDSALYLCASSSGTGPSYEQYFGPGTRLTVT.

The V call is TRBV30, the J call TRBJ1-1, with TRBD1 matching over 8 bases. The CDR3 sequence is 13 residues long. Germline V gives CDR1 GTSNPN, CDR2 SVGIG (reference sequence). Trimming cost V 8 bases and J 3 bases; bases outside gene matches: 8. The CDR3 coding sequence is TGTGCCCAGAGCAGGGGGCTTTACACTGAAGCTTTCTTT. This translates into CAQSRGLYTEAFF.

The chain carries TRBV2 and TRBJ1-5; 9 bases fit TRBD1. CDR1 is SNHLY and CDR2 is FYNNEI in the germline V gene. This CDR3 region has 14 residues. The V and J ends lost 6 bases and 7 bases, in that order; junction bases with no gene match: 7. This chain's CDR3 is CASRDRQGGQPQHF. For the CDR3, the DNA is TGTGCCAGCAGGGATCGACAGGGGGGGCAGCCCCAGCATTTT.